This entry is about one TCR beta chain. Its antigen is unknown. The record has no base qualities; no much larger clone is one base away. The cysteine opens and the phenylalanine closes a CDR3 of 15 amino acids. Only the CDR3 region is kept as DNA, spanning 45 bases read in frame from base 1. Unmatched junction bases come to 12, with V trimmed by 6 bases and J by 5 bases. Reading the germline V gene gives CDR1 MRHNA and CDR2 SNTAGT. Collaborating institutions collected whole blood in K2EDTA tubes following their own protocols. For TCRbeta analysis, collaborators shipped samples as frozen whole blood, isolated PBMCs, or DNA extracted from either of those sample types. The entry originates in a study of blood T cell repertoires in COVID-19 (TCRdb year 2020). Context from the whole study: Samples covering the acute and convalescent phases of COVID-19 were provided by collaborators in the United States, Italy and Spain. The repertoires were made available in a free public database intended to serve as a resource for research on the immune response to SARS-CoV-2. Where available, HLA class I and class II types were obtained from metadata supplied by the sample provider rather than from assay-based typing. The samples were drawn from two sources: the first 160 participants of the ongoing ImmuneRACE study, and 950 to 1,500 subjects contributed by 6 global collaborators. Deeply sampled blood TCRbeta repertoires from subjects exposed to, actively infected with, or recovered from COVID-19 were included in the dataset. The prospective study material was composed of cDNA or gDNA derived from T cells, B-cell-depleted T cells, or PBMCs. The sample metadata nearly always contained a de-identified subject ID, COVID-19 status, age in years and sex.

The immunoSEQ Assay, a bias-controlled multiplex PCR, was used to amplify TCRbeta CDR3 regions from genomic DNA. The study's own analysis went as follows. Nucleated cell counts per sample were estimated from amplification of reference gene primers within the assay. Sequence reads were collapsed and filtered to measure the absolute abundance of every unique TCRbeta CDR3 rearrangement. For each sample, productive Simpson clonality was calculated by taking the square root of Simpson's diversity index across productive rearrangements. TCRdb carries this immuneACCESS record with in-frame sequences only. Its versions omit some clonotypes, under half of them owing to an unresolved V gene in the studies checked, with the rest unexplained. For V, J and clone size, that table is used; D and trimming come from the DNA. The sample contains 45,000 or so clones, about 90% of them found a single time. The top ten clones comprise roughly 25% of the sample.

The paper's findings and limits, for the study overall: The quantity of clinical and demographic metadata differed by source and by participant and was supplied without curation.

The sequence is built from TRBV6-4 and TRBJ1-1; 7 central nucleotides agree with TRBD1. Source material: peripheral blood. The receptor was isolated from a woman of 80 years or more in a cohort sampled during active or convalescent COVID-19. CDR3 region: CASRDDRAVETEAFF. The bases are TGTGCCAGCAGAGACGACAGGGCTGTTGAAACTGAAGCTTTCTTT.